This paragraph reports one TCR beta chain. The Seattle patients joined while their infection was active and were tracked longitudinally afterward. Authors' analysis steps: Reference gene primer amplification yielded estimated nucleated cell counts. TCRdb's table, derived via immunoSEQ multiplex PCR, lists solely in-frame clones and lacks some. V, J and clone size are those of that table, while D and trimming were read from the DNA. Among around 220,000 clones listed, 82% were seen once. The record originates from a study of blood T cell repertoires in COVID-19. Study-wide background: COVID-19 samples collected from the United States, Italy and Spain covered acute and convalescent phases. The analysed material was cDNA or gDNA that came from T cells, B-cell-depleted T cells, or PBMCs.

Material: peripheral blood. This sequence originates from a woman over 75 with COVID-19, enrolled during active disease.

The CDR3 loop reads CAWSRGKLYANEKLFF. Here the CDR3 DNA reads TGTGCCTGGAGTAGAGGGAAACTCTATGCTAATGAAAAACTGTTTTTT. The chain employs TRBV30 and TRBJ1-4; D not resolved. The CDR3 runs 16 residues. The V and J ends lost 2 bases and 3 bases respectively, with 16 bases between them. The germline V gene encodes CDR1 GTSNPN and CDR2 SVGIG (reference sequence).